Sequencing of this TCR beta chain was carried out in a study of blood T cell repertoires in COVID-19. Study-wide background: Material from acute and convalescent COVID-19 was sourced from the United States, Italy and Spain.

The protocol was immunoSEQ multiplex PCR, while the TCRdb copy is restricted to in-frame clones and leaves out a portion. The repertoire holds some 120,000 clones, with approximately 80% as singletons. This clone is a singleton in its sample. The CDR3 covers 15 residues. V lost 7 bases and J lost 0; bases outside the gene matches: 5. Germline V gives CDR1 SGHTA, CDR2 FQGNSA. This rearrangement joins TRBV7-2 to TRBJ1-5; 8 bases are a match to TRBD1. Input material: peripheral blood. The sequence derives from a woman in her 70s with acute or convalescent COVID-19. The CDR3 sequence: CASTQGAYSNQPQHF. In DNA, the CDR3 is TGTGCCAGCACCCAGGGGGCCTATAGCAATCAGCCCCAGCATTTT.